These T cell receptor beta chains were read from a single sample in a study of OX40 agonist ivuxolimab in advanced cancers. Profiled with immunoSEQ multiplex PCR; TCRdb holds only in-frame clones, not every one. The sample gives about 46,000 clones, 70% to 90% of which show up once; 10% to 15% is in the top ten. The specimen comprised CD4+ or CD8+ T cells sorted from blood, sampled in a trial of the OX40 agonist ivuxolimab. The receptor source for this set is an adult with an advanced solid tumor such as melanoma, head and neck, liver or kidney cancer. Both conserved end residues are part of each CDR3. A D gene is named only where the DNA matches it firmly. Not all rows give a size; the values are once, few, many and, for expanded clones, a class.

V	size	J	D	DNA	CDR3
TRBV19	.	TRBJ1-1	TRBD1	TGTGCCAGTAGTTCGCACCCAGTTATAGGGGGCCTCAACACTGAAGCTTTCTTT	CASSSHPVIGGLNTEAFF
TRBV2	.	TRBJ2-5	.	TGTGCCAGCAGTGAATTGAGGGCGGGGGAGACCCAGTACTTC	CASSELRAGETQYF
TRBV19	.	TRBJ2-1	.	TGTGCCAGTAGTATACAGGGCAGACTTCTGGGTGAGCAGTTCTTC	CASSIQGRLLGEQFF
TRBV5-6	.	TRBJ2-3	.	TGTGCCAGCAGCCCCCTCGCCTACAGGGCTGAAAGCACAGATACGCAGTATTTT	CASSPLAYRAESTDTQYF
TRBV15	.	TRBJ2-2	TRBD2	TGTGCCACCAGCAAAAAGGGCGGACTAGAGACCTCCGGGGAGCTGTTTTTT	CATSKKGGLETSGELFF
TRBV27	.	TRBJ2-7	.	TGTGCCAGCAGTTTATCGATCAGGGACCACTACGAGCAGTACTTC	CASSLSIRDHYEQYF
TRBV11-3	.	TRBJ1-1	.	TGTGCCAGCAGCTTACCCCGACAGAACACTGAAGCTTTCTTT	CASSLPRQNTEAFF
TRBV7-9	.	TRBJ1-2	.	TGTGCCAGCAGCCTCGACTCCCTTAGACAGCTTGGCTACACCTTC	CASSLDSLRQLGYTF
TRBV13	.	TRBJ1-3	TRBD1	TGTGCCAGCAGCCCTTCGGACAGGGGGACTGGAAACACCATATATTTT	CASSPSDRGTGNTIYF
TRBV19	.	TRBJ1-1	.	TGTGCCAGTACCTTGACGGGGGTCGGGACTGAAGCTTTCTTT	CASTLTGVGTEAFF
TRBV9	.	TRBJ1-4	.	TGTGCCAGCAGCGTAATTGGGGAGGGGTCTGAAAAACTGTTTTTT	CASSVIGEGSEKLFF
TRBV4-3	.	TRBJ1-4	.	TGCGCCAGCAGCCAAGATCGGGGGAGGGCTGAAAAACTGTTTTTT	CASSQDRGRAEKLFF
TRBV7-9	.	TRBJ2-2	.	TGTGCCAGCAGCTTTTTAACAGCGAACACCGGGGAGCTGTTTTTT	CASSFLTANTGELFF
TRBV6-6	once	TRBJ2-7	.	TGTGCCAGCACCCCAAACGGGTTACAATTAGGGGACGAGCAGTACTTC	CASTPNGLQLGDEQYF
TRBV4-3	once	TRBJ1-5	.	TGCGCCAGCAGCCAAGCTTTGAATCAGCCCCAGCATTTT	CASSQALNQPQHF
TRBV4-1	once	TRBJ2-1	.	TGCGCCAGCAGCCAAGAATCGCGGTTATACAATGAGCAGTTCTTC	CASSQESRLYNEQFF
TRBV4-2	medium-sized	TRBJ1-1	.	TGTGCCAGCAGCCAAGTAGTTGGGCGAGGGGCCGCGCGTACTGAAGCTTTCTTT	CASSQVVGRGAARTEAFF
TRBV19	.	TRBJ1-1	TRBD1	TGTGCCAGTAGTCAGGCCAGGACAGGGGGCAACACTGAAGCTTTCTTT	CASSQARTGGNTEAFF
TRBV11-2	.	TRBJ2-7	.	TGTGCCAGCAGCTTAGCAGACAGGTCTGAGCAGTACTTC	CASSLADRSEQYF
TRBV10-3	.	TRBJ1-6	.	TGTGCCATCAGTGAGTCGCGGACACTCTCCTATAATTCACCCCTCCACTTT	CAISESRTLSYNSPLHF
TRBV21-1	.	TRBJ1-1	.	TGTGCCAGCAGCCCCGGTAACACTGAAGCTTTCTTT	CASSPGNTEAFF
TRBV7-8	.	TRBJ2-1	TRBD2	TGTGCCAGCAGTCGAGCGGGGGGGCTCAATGAGCAGTTCTTC	CASSRAGGLNEQFF
TRBV19	.	TRBJ2-1	TRBD2	TGTGCCAGTAGACCCCACACTCCCTTCAGGCGGGAGGGATACAATGAGCAGTTCTTC	CASRPHTPFRREGYNEQFF
TRBV4-3	.	TRBJ2-7	.	TGCGCCAGCAGCCAAGATCGGGGCGGGAACTCCTACGAGCAGTACTTC	CASSQDRGGNSYEQYF
TRBV13	.	TRBJ1-3	.	TGTGCCAGCAGCTTAGGTGATCTCAGCGCGGGAAACACCATATATTTT	CASSLGDLSAGNTIYF
TRBV30	.	TRBJ1-1	.	TGTGCCTGGAGTGTACCGACAGGAGCTTTCTTT	CAWSVPTGAFF
TRBV7-9	.	TRBJ1-5	TRBD1	TGTGCCAGCAGCCCTGGACAGGGTACGGTAAATCAGCCCCAGCATTTT	CASSPGQGTVNQPQHF
TRBV7-7	.	TRBJ2-5	TRBD1	TGTGCTAGCAGCGGCCGGGACAGGGAAGAGACCCAGTACTTC	CASSGRDREETQYF
TRBV28	.	TRBJ1-2	.	TGTGCCACCGACCCCGCTTTGAGGGCGGAACTCTACTATGGCTACACCTTC	CATDPALRAELYYGYTF
TRBV19	.	TRBJ2-1	.	TGTGCCAGTAGTATTGGAGGGTCCTACAATGAGCAGTTCTTC	CASSIGGSYNEQFF
TRBV9	.	TRBJ1-1	.	TGTGCCAGCAGCGTTACGGGGGGAATGAACACTGAAGCTTTCTTT	CASSVTGGMNTEAFF
TRBV6-5	.	TRBJ2-7	.	TGTGCCAGCAGACCGGGCCCTGCGGGGGAGCAGTACTTC	CASRPGPAGEQYF
TRBV6-5	few	TRBJ1-3	TRBD1	TGTGCCAGCAGTTACGGACAGGAAGCTGGAAACACCATATATTTT	CASSYGQEAGNTIYF
TRBV19	.	TRBJ1-1	.	TGTGCCAGTAGCCCCGGTTGGGGGGGGGCTGGGGAAGCTTTCTTT	CASSPGWGGAGEAFF
TRBV6-6	few	TRBJ2-1	.	TGTGCCAGCAGTTACGTGGGATACTCCTACAATGAGCAGTTCTTC	CASSYVGYSYNEQFF
TRBV15	once	TRBJ2-4	.	TGTGCCACCAGCATGAGAGGTGGGAACATTCAGTACTTC	CATSMRGGNIQYF
TRBV7-9	.	TRBJ2-7	.	TGTGCCAGCAGCTTAGGGTACGGTGGATCTACGCTCTCCTACGAGCAGTACTTC	CASSLGYGGSTLSYEQYF
TRBV9	.	TRBJ2-3	.	TGTGCCAGCAGCGAGGGGGGGACAGATACGCAGTATTTT	CASSEGGTDTQYF
TRBV7-2	.	TRBJ1-2	.	TGTGCCAGCAGCTTAGCAGGGATAGATGGCTACACCTTC	CASSLAGIDGYTF
TRBV19	.	TRBJ1-1	.	TGTGCCAGTAGTCTTGGGGCAGGTAGTGAAGCTTTCTTT	CASSLGAGSEAFF
TRBV7-6	.	TRBJ2-1	.	TGTGCCAGCAGCTTACCGGACAGACTATCAAATGAGCAGTTCTTC	CASSLPDRLSNEQFF
TRBV14	.	TRBJ2-2	.	TGTGCCAGCAGCCCGTTTCCAAACCCGAGTAGGGGGACCGGGGAGCTGTTTTTT	CASSPFPNPSRGTGELFF
TRBV11-3	.	TRBJ2-7	TRBD1	TGTGCCAGCAGCTTACTCGGACAGGGGGGAGAGCAGTACTTC	CASSLLGQGGEQYF
TRBV11-2	.	TRBJ2-1	.	TGTGCCAGCAGCTTAAACCGGGGCAGTACGGGTGAGCAGTTCTTC	CASSLNRGSTGEQFF
TRBV7-6	.	TRBJ1-4	TRBD1	TGTGCCAGCAGCCCGGGACAGGTTAATGAAAAACTGTTTTTT	CASSPGQVNEKLFF
TRBV28	.	TRBJ2-7	.	TGTGCCAGCAGTCCAGGATTCTCCTACGAGCAGTACTTC	CASSPGFSYEQYF
TRBV11-2	.	TRBJ1-4	.	TGTGCCAGCAACTCACATAGCCGAGGAGGACAGGAAAAACTGTTTTTT	CASNSHSRGGQEKLFF
TRBV7-8	.	TRBJ2-1	TRBD1	TGTGCCAGCAGCTTCCGACAGGGTTGGAATGAGCAGTTCTTC	CASSFRQGWNEQFF
TRBV12-5	.	TRBJ2-7	.	TGTGCTAGTGGTTTGGCCGGGGCCTCCTACGAGCAGTACTTC	CASGLAGASYEQYF
TRBV6-6	.	TRBJ1-1	TRBD1	TGTGCCAGCAGTCCTATTCCGGGACAGACAAACACTGAAGCTTTCTTT	CASSPIPGQTNTEAFF
TRBV4-3	.	TRBJ2-1	TRBD2	TGCGCCAGCAGCCATATCCTATTCGGGGGGACGAATGAGCAGTTCTTC	CASSHILFGGTNEQFF
TRBV29-1	.	TRBJ2-7	.	TGCAGCGTTGAAGTGGGTGTGCCCTACGAGCAGTACTTC	CSVEVGVPYEQYF
TRBV27	.	TRBJ2-2	.	TGTGCCAGCAGTACGACCAGGGCCCACGGGGAGCTGTTTTTT	CASSTTRAHGELFF
TRBV6-5	.	TRBJ1-1	.	TGTGCCAGCAGTCTGATGGGGATCACTGAAGCTTTCTTT	CASSLMGITEAFF